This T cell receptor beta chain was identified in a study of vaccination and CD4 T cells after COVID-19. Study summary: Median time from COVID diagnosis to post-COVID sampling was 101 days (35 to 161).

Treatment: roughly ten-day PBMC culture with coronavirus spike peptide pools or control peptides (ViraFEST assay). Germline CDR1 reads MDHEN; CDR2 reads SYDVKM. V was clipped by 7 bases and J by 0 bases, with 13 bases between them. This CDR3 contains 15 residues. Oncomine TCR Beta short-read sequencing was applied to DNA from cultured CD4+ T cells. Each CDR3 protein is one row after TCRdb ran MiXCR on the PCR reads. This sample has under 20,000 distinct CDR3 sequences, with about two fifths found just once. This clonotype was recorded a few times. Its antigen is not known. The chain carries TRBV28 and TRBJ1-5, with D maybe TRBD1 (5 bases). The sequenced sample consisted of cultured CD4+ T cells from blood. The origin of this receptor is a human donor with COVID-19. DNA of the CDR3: TGTGCCAGCATCCGGGCGGGGGATAGCAATCAGCCCCAGCATTTT. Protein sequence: CASIRAGDSNQPQHF.